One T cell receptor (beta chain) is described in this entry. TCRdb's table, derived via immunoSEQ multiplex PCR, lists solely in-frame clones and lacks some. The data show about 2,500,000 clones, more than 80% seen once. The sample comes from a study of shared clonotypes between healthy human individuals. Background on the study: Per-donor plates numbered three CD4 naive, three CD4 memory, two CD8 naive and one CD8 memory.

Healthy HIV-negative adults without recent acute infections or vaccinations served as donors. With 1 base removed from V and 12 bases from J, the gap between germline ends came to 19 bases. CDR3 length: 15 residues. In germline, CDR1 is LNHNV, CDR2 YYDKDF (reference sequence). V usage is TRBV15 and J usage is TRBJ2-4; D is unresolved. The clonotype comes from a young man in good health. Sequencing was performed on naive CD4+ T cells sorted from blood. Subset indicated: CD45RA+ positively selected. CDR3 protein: CATSRAQGPELTQYF. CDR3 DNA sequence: TGTGCCACCAGCAGAGCCCAAGGACCTGAACTAACTCAGTACTTC.